The 11 T cell receptor beta chains given below trace back to one sample, sequenced in a study of blood T cells in healthy people across ages. The authors ran a second PCR of about 6 to 11 cycles using a sample-barcoded 5' primer and a J-beta primer mix. TCRdb re-analysed the 5' RACE reads in MiXCR, keeping a single row per CDR3 protein. This sample has more than 450,000 distinct CDR3 sequences, with 25% to 35% found just once. The sample also formed part of further work on T cells of mothers and their children.

Material: blood. The receptors derive from a boy under 10 years old in good health.

This clonotype was detected only a few times. V usage is TRBV10-3 and J usage is TRBJ2-2; possible D gene TRBD2, 6 bases. Germline V CDR1 and CDR2: ENHRY, SYGVKD. There are 16 residues in the CDR3. V was clipped by 2 bases and J by 4 bases, with 14 bases between them. The CDR3 nucleotides read TGTGCCATCAGTGAGGGGAGGCCCCCGAGCACCGGGGAGCTGTTTTTT. It specifies CAISEGRPPSTGELFF.

This clonotype was detected a few times. The gene calls are TRBV20-1 and TRBJ2-5; 8 bases agree with TRBD1. V lost 6 bases and J lost 2; bases outside the gene matches: 11. The CDR3 runs 15 residues. Per germline, CDR1 DFQATT and CDR2 SNEGSKA (reference sequence). In nucleotides, the CDR3 is TGCAGTGCGGAGGAGGGGACAGGCCTTCAAGAGACCCAGTACTTC. As protein: CSAEEGTGLQETQYF.

V usage is TRBV5-1 and J usage is TRBJ1-2, with 9 bases lining up with TRBD1. The germline CDR1 and CDR2 sequences are SGHRS and YFSETQ. The J segment lost 8 bases and the V segment lost 1 base, leaving 9 bases of the junction unmatched. The CDR3 is 15 amino acids. In DNA, the CDR3 is TGCGCCAGCAGCTTGATGACAGGGGGAGCGGAGGGCTACACCTTC. It codes for CASSLMTGGAEGYTF.

The chain is built from TRBV29-1 and TRBJ2-5; D remains unclear. The CDR3 sequence is 12 residues long. Per the germline V gene, CDR1 is SQVTM and CDR2 is ANQGSEA. V lost 6 bases and J lost 11, with 19 bases in between. The CDR3 DNA is TGCAGCGTCCAACCTCAGGCCCCTGCTCAGTACTTC. It yields the protein CSVQPQAPAQYF.

This clonotype was counted between two and nine times. This sequence joins TRBV5-1 and TRBJ2-5; 9 nucleotides agree with TRBD1. V was clipped by 7 bases and J by 5 bases; unmatched bases: 6. The germline gives CDR1 SGHRS, CDR2 YFSETQ. The CDR3 covers 13 residues. The CDR3 sequence: CASLGTGSETQYF. CDR3 nucleotides: TGCGCCAGCTTGGGGACAGGGTCGGAGACCCAGTACTTC.

This clonotype was observed a few times. V and J are TRBV20-1 and TRBJ2-7; D gene ambiguous. In germline, CDR1 is DFQATT, CDR2 SNEGSKA (reference sequence). V was pared by 3 bases and J by 4 bases, with 7 bases between. The CDR3 spans 11 residues. CDR3 nucleotide sequence: TGCAGTGCTAGCCGCGGTTACGAGCAGTACTTC. Translation: CSASRGYEQYF.

This clonotype was found a few times. The chain joins TRBV20-1 to TRBJ2-7; 12 nucleotides agree with TRBD2. The V gene end was trimmed by 0 bases and the J gene end by 2 bases; junction bases not matched to a gene: 5. The CDR3 has 16 residues. CDR1 is DFQATT and CDR2 is SNEGSKA in the germline V gene (reference sequence). CDR3 nucleotide sequence: TGCAGTGCTAGAGATCGACTAGCGGGAGACACCTACGAGCAGTACTTC. It is translated as CSARDRLAGDTYEQYF.

The chain links TRBV5-1 to TRBJ2-5; D unclear. V was clipped by 2 bases and J by 0 bases, with 11 bases between them. Germline V gene sequence: CDR1 SGHRS, CDR2 YFSETQ. This CDR3 spans 15 amino acids. CDR3 sequence: CASSLNAQYQETQYF. The CDR3 DNA reads TGCGCCAGCAGCTTAAATGCCCAGTACCAAGAGACCCAGTACTTC. Looking up the rest from reference TRBV5-1 and TRBJ2-5 gives the full variable domain: KAGVTQTPRYLIKTRGQQVTLSCSPISGHRSVSWYQQTPGQGLQFLFEYFSETQRNKGNFPGRFSGRQFSNSRSEMNVSTLELGDSALYLCASSLNAQYQETQYFGPGTRLLVL.

In DNA, the CDR3 is TGCGCCAGCAGCCAAGTTTCTAGCGGGAGGAGCGATGAGCAGTTCTTC. Its protein product is CASSQVSSGRSDEQFF. The rearrangement joins TRBV4-3 to TRBJ2-5; 11 positions match TRBD2. Judging by the DNA end, TRBJ2-1 fits better; the J call may be wrong. The CDR3 runs 16 residues. Germline loops: CDR1 LGHNA, CDR2 YSLEER.

This clonotype was seen many times. V usage is TRBV20-1 and J usage is TRBJ1-1; D gene ambiguous. The CDR3 runs to 12 residues. The V and J ends lost 2 bases and 7 bases respectively, with 11 bases between them. Germline CDR1 is DFQATT and CDR2 is SNEGSKA (reference sequence). The CDR3 here is CSARRKSDEAFF. Written as DNA, the CDR3 is TGCAGTGCTAGAAGAAAGAGTGATGAAGCTTTCTTT.

The chain employs TRBV27 and TRBJ2-5; 7 bases match TRBD2. With 5 bases clipped from V and 1 base from J, the junction kept 4 bases outside the gene matches. The CDR3 totals 14 residues. Germline CDR1 is MNHEY and CDR2 is SMNVEV (reference sequence). The CDR3: CASSRRGFQETQYF. The CDR3 bases are TGTGCCAGCAGTAGGCGGGGGTTCCAAGAGACCCAGTACTTC.